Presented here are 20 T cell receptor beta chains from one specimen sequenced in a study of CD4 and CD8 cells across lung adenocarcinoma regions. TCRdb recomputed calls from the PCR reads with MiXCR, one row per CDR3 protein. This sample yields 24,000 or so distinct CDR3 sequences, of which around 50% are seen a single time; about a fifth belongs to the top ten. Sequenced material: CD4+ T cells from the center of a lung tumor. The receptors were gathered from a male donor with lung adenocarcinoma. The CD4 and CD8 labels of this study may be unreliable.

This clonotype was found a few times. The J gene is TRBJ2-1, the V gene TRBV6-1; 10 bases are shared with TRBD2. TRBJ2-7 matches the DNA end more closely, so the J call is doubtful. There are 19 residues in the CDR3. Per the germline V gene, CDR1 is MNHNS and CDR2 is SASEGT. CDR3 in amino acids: CASSEFSGVIAGGVTEQYF. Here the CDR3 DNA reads TGTGCCAGCAGTGAATTTTCAGGAGTCATAGCGGGAGGAGTTACCGAGCAGTACTTC.

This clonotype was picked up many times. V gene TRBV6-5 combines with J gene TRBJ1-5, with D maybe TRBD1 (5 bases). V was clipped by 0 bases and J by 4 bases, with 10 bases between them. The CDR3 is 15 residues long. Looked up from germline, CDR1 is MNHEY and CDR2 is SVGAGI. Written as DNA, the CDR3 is TGTGCCAGCAGTTACTCGATCGGGGGTAATCAGCCCCAGCATTTT. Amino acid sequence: CASSYSIGGNQPQHF.

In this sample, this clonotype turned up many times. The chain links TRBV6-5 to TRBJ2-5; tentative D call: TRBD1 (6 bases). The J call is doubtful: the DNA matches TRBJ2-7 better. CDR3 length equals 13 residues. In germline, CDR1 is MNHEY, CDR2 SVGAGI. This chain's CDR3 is CASSYQGQGEQYF. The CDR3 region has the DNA TGTGCCAGCAGTTACCAGGGGCAGGGCGAGCAGTACTTC.

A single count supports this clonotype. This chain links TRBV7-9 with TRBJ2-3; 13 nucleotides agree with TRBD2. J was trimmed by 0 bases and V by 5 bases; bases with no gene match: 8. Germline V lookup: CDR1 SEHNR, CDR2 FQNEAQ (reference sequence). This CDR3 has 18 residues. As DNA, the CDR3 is TGTGCCAGCAGCGTAGGACTAGCGGGAGCTAGGAGCACAGATACGCAGTATTTT. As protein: CASSVGLAGARSTDTQYF. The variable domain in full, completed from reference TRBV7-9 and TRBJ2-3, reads DTGVSQNPRHKITKRGQNVTFRCDPISEHNRLYWYRQTLGQGPEFLTYFQNEAQLEKSRLLSDRFSAERPKGSFSTLEIQRTEQGDSAMYLCASSVGLAGARSTDTQYFGPGTRLTVL.

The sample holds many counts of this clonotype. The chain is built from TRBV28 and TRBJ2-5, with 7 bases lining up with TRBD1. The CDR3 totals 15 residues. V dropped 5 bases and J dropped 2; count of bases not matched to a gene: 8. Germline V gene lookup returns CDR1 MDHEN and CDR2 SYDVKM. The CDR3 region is CASSRLGQIQETQYF. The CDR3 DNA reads TGTGCCAGCAGTCGATTGGGACAGATACAAGAGACCCAGTACTTC.

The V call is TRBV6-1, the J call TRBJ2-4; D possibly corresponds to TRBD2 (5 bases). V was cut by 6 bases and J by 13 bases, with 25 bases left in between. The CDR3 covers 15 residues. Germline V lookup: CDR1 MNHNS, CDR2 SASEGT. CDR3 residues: CASSSDTLAKDTQYF. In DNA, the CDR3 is TGTGCCAGCAGCTCCGATACTCTAGCCAAAGACACCCAGTACTTC.

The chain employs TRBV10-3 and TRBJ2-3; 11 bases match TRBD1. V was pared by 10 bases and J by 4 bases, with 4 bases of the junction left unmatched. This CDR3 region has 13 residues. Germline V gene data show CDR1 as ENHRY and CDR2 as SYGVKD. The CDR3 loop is CATGTGGSDTQYF. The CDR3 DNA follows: TGTGCCACCGGGACAGGGGGGTCAGATACGCAGTATTTT.

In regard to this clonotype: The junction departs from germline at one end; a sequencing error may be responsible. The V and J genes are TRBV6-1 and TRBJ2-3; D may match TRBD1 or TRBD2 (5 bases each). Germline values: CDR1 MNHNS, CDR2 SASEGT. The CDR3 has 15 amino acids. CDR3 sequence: CASSLQAVSTGAQFF. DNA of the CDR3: TGTGCCAGCAGCCTCCAGGCTGTAAGTACCGGGGCGCAGTTTTTT.

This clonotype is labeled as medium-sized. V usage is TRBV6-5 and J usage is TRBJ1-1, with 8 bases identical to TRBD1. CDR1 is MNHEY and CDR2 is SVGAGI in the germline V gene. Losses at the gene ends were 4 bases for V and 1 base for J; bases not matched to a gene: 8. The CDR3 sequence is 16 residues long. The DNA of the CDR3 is TGTGCCAGCAGTTTAAGACAGGGGAGGGGGAACACTGAAGCTTTCTTT. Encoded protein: CASSLRQGRGNTEAFF.

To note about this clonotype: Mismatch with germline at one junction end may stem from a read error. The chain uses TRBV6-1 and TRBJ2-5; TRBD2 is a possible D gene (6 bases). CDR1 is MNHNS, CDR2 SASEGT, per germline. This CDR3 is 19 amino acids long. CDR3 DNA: TGTGCCAGCAGCAAGACACAATCCGGGAGAGGTTTACTGCTAAAGACTCAGTACTTC. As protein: CASSKTQSGRGLLLKTQYF.

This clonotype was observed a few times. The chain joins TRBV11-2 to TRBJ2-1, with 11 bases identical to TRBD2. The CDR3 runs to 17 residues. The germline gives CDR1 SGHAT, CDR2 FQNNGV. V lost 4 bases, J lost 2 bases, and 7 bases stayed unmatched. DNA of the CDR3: TGTGCCAGCAGCTCCAGGGCTAGCGGGAGGACCTACAATGAGCAGTTCTTC. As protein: CASSSRASGRTYNEQFF.

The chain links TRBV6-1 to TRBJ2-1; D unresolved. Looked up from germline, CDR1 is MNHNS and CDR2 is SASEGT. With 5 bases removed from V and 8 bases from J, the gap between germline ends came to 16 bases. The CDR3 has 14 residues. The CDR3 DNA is TGTGCCAGCAGTCTCTGTGCTAACATCGATGAGCAGTTCTTC. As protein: CASSLCANIDEQFF.

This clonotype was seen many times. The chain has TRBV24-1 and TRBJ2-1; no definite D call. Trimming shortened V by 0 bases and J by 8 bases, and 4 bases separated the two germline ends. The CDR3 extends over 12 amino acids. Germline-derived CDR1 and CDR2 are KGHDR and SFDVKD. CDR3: CATSDLRDEQFF. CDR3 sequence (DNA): TGTGCCACCAGTGATTTGCGGGATGAGCAGTTCTTC.

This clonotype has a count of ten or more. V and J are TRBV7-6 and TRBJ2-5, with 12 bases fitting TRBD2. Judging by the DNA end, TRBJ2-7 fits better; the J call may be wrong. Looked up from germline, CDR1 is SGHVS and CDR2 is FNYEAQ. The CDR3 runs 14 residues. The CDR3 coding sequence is TGTGCCAGCAGCGCACTAGCGGGAGGCCACGAGCAGTACTTC. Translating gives CASSALAGGHEQYF.

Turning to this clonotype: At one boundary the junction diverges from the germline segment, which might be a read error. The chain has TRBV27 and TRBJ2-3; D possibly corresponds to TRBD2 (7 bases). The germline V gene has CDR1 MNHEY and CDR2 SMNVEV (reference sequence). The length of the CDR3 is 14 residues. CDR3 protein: CAGWGGGDKETQYF. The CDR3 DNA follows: TGTGCGGGGTGGGGGGGGGGGGACAAAGAGACGCAGTACTTT.

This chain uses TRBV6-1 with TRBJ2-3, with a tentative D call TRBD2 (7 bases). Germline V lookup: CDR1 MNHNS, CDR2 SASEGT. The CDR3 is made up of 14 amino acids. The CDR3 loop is CARLGGRDCDTQYF. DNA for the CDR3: TGTGCGAGGCTCGGGGGGCGCGACTGCGATACGCAGTATTTT.

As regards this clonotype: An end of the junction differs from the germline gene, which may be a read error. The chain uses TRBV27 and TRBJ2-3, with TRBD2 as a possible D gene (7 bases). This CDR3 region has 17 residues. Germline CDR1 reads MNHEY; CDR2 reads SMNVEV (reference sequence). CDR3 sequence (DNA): TGTGCCAGCAGTGCGGGCCGCGGGGGCCCTGACACAGAGACCCAGTATTTC. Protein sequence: CASSAGRGGPDTETQYF.

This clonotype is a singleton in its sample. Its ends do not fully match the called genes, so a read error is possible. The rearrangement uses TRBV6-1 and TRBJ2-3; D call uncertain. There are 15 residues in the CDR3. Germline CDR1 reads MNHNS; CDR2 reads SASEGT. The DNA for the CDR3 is TGTGCCAGCAGACTCCAGGCCGTGAGCACAGATGCGCAGTATTTT. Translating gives CASRLQAVSTDAQYF.

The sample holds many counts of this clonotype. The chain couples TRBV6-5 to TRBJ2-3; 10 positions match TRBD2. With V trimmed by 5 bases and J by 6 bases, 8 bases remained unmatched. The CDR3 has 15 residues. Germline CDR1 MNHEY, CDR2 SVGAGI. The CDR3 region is CASSNPLAGEDTQYF. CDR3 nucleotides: TGTGCCAGCAGTAACCCCCTAGCGGGGGAGGATACGCAGTATTTT.

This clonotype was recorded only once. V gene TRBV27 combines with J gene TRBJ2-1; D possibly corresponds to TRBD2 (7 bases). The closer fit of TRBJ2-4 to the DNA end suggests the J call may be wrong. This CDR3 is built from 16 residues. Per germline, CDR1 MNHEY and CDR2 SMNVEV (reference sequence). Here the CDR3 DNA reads TGTGCCTGCGGGGGCCTCGGGACCATTGACAAAGAGACTCAGTACTTC. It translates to CACGGLGTIDKETQYF.